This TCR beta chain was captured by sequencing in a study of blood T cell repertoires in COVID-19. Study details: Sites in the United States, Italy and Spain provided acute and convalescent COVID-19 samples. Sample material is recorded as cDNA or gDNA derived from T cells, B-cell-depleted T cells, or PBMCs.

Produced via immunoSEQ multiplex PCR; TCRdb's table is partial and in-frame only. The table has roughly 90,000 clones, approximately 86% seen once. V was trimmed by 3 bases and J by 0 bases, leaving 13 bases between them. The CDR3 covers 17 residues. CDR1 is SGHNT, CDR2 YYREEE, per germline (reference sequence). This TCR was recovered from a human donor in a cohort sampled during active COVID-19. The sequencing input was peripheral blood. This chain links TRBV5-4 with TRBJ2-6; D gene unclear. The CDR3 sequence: CASSSSQDYSGANVLTF. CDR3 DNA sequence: TGTGCCAGCAGCTCCAGTCAGGATTACTCTGGGGCCAACGTCCTGACTTTC.